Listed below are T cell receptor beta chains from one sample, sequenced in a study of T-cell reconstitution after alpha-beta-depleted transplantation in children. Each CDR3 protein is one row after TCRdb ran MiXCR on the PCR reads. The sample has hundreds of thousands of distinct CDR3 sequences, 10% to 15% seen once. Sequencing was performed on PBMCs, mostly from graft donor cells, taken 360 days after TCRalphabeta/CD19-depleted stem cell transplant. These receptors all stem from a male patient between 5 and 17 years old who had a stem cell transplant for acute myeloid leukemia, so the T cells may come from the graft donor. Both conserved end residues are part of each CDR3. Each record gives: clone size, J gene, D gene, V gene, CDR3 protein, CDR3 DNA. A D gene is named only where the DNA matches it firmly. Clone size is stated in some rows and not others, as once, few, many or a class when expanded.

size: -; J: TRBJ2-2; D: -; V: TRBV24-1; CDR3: CATISVAGELFF; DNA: TGTGCCACCATAAGCGTCGCCGGGGAGCTGTTTTTT
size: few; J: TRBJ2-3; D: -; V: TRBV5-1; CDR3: CASSHLRGFHTDTQYF; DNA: TGCGCCAGCAGCCACTTGCGAGGCTTTCACACAGATACGCAGTATTTT
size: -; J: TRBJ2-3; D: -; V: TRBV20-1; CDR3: CSHRDTQYF; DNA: TGCAGTCATCGGGATACGCAGTATTTT
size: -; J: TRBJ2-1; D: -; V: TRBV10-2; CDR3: CASRAGSSYNEQFF; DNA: TGCGCCAGCAGAGCAGGGAGCTCCTACAATGAGCAGTTCTTC
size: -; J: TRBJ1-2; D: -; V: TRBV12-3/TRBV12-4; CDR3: CASSLKGSWTF; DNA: TGTGCCAGCAGTTTAAAGGGGAGTTGGACCTTC
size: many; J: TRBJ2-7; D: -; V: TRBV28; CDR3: CASSLDPGTKPYEQYF; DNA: TGTGCCAGCAGTCTCGACCCCGGGACCAAGCCCTACGAGCAGTACTTC
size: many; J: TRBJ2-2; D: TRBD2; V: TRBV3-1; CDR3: CASSSVRGEAGELFF; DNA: TGTGCCAGCAGCTCGGTCCGGGGGGAAGCCGGGGAGCTGTTTTTT
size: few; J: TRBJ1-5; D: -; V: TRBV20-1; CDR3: CSARDQGPWSNQPQHF; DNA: TGCAGTGCTAGAGACCAGGGCCCCTGGAGCAATCAGCCCCAGCATTTT
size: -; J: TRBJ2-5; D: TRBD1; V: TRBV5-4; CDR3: CASSSGQDVYQETQYF; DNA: TGTGCCAGCAGCTCCGGACAGGATGTCTACCAAGAGACCCAGTACTTC
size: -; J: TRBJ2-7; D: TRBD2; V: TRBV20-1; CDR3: CSAGPGLAIYEQYF; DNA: TGCAGTGCTGGACCTGGACTAGCGATCTACGAGCAGTACTTC
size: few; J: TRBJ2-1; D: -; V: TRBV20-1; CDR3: CSARGAGNNEQFF; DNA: TGCAGTGCTAGAGGGGCCGGAAACAATGAGCAGTTCTTC
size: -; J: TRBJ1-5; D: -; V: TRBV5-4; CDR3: CASSLKGTQPQHF; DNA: TGTGCCAGCAGCTTGAAGGGGACTCAGCCCCAGCATTTT
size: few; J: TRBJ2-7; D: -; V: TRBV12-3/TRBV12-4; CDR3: CASNPWTRQCEQYF; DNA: TGTGCCAGCAACCCTTGGACAAGGCAATGTGAGCAGTACTTC
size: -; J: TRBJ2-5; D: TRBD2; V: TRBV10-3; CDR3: CAISPPPSGNQETQYF; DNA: TGTGCCATCAGTCCTCCTCCTAGCGGGAACCAAGAGACCCAGTACTTC
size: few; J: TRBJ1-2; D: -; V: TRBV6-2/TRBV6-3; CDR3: CASNNGKGYTF; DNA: TGTGCCAGCAACAACGGGAAGGGCTACACCTTC
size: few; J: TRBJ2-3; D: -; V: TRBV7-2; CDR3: CASSRLVPRGGDTQYF; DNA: TGTGCCAGCAGTCGGTTAGTCCCTCGAGGGGGAGATACGCAGTATTTT
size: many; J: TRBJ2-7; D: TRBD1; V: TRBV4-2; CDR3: CASSGRQGSSYEQYF; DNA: TGTGCCAGCAGCGGACGACAGGGAAGTTCCTACGAGCAGTACTTC
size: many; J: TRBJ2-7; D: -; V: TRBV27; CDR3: CASSFPGQTEQYF; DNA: TGTGCCAGCAGTTTCCCAGGACAGACCGAGCAGTACTTC
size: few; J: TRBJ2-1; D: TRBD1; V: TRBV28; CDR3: CASSFPNRGRNEQFF; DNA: TGTGCCAGCAGTTTCCCCAACAGGGGTAGGAATGAGCAGTTCTTC
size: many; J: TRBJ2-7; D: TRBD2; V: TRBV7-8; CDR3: CASSFKGTSGSRDEQYF; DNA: TGTGCCAGCAGTTTCAAAGGAACTAGCGGGAGTAGGGACGAGCAGTACTTC
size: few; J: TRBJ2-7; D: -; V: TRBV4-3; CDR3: CASSPVGVLNEQYF; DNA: TGCGCCAGCAGCCCCGTGGGAGTTCTGAACGAGCAGTACTTC
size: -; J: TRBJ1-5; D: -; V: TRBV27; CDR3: CASSLSRGYQPQHF; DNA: TGTGCCAGCAGTTTGAGCAGGGGATATCAGCCCCAGCATTTT
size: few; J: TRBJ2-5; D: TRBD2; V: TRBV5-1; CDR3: CASRGLAIETQYF; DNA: TGCGCCAGCAGGGGACTAGCCATAGAGACCCAGTACTTC
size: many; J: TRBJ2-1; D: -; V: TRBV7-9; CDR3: CASSLVGYGLNEQFF; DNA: TGTGCCAGCAGCTTAGTTGGTTATGGTCTTAATGAGCAGTTCTTC
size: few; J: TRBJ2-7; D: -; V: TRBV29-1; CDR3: CSVKGGDPLYEQYF; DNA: TGCAGCGTTAAAGGGGGGGACCCTCTCTACGAGCAGTACTTC
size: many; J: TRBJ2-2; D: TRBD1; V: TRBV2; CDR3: CASSDARGRYTGELFF; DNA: TGTGCCAGCAGTGATGCCAGGGGGCGATACACCGGGGAGCTGTTTTTT
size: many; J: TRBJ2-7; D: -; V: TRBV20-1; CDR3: CSARAGFGAYEQYF; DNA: TGCAGTGCTAGAGCAGGGTTTGGGGCCTACGAGCAGTACTTC
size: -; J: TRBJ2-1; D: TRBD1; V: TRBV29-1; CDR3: CSVVRDRGYNEQFF; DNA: TGCAGCGTCGTCCGGGACAGGGGTTACAATGAGCAGTTCTTC
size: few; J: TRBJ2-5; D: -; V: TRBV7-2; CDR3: CASSLGPGGETQYF; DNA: TGTGCCAGCAGCTTAGGGCCAGGGGGGGAGACCCAGTACTTC
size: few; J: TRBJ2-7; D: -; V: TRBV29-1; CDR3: CSVERPPDEQYF; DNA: TGCAGCGTTGAAAGGCCCCCCGACGAGCAGTACTTC
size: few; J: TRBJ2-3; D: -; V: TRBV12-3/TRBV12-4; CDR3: CASSYIRGDTQYF; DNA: TGTGCCAGCAGTTACATTCGGGGCGATACGCAGTATTTT
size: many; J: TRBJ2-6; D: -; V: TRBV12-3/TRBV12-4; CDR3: CASSPSYPIPGANVLTF; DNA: TGTGCCAGCAGTCCTTCTTACCCTATCCCTGGGGCCAACGTCCTGACTTTC
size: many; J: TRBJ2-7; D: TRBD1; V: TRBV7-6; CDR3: CASSRMTGTYEQYF; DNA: TGTGCCAGCAGCCGTATGACAGGGACCTACGAGCAGTACTTC
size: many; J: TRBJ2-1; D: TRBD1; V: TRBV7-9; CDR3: CASSLRSRDRGGNEQFF; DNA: TGTGCCAGCAGCTTACGAAGCCGGGACAGGGGGGGAAATGAGCAGTTCTTC
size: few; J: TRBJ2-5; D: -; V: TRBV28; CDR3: CASSPSGSGEETQYF; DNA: TGTGCCAGCAGTCCGAGTGGCAGCGGTGAAGAGACCCAGTACTTC
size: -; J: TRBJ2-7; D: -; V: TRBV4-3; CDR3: CASSHHTEAEQYF; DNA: TGCGCCAGCAGCCATCATACAGAGGCCGAGCAGTACTTC
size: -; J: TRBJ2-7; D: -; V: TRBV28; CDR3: CASSFLYLYEQYF; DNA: TGTGCCAGCAGTTTCCTCTACCTCTACGAGCAGTACTTC
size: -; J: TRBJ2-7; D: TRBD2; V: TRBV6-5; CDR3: CASSYSNLAGGYEQYF; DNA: TGTGCCAGCAGTTACTCGAATCTAGCGGGAGGATACGAGCAGTACTTC
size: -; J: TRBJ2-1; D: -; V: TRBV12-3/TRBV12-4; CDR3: CASSFGLAHNNEQFF; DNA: TGTGCCAGCAGTTTCGGTCTAGCGCATAACAATGAGCAGTTCTTC
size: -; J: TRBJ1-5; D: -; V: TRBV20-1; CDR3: CSANRPGKNQPQHF; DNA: TGCAGTGCTAACAGGCCAGGAAAGAATCAGCCCCAGCATTTT
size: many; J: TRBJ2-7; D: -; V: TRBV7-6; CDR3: CASSLTDSLSYEQYF; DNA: TGTGCCAGCAGCTTAACGGACAGCCTGTCCTACGAGCAGTACTTC
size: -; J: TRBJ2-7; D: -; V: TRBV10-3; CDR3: CAISSGTHEQYF; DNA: TGTGCCATCAGTTCCGGGACCCACGAGCAGTACTTC
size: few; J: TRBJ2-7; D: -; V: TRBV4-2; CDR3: CASSQDGSADYEQYF; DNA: TGTGCCAGCAGCCAAGACGGGTCGGCAGACTACGAGCAGTACTTC
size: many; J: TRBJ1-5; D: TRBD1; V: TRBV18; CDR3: CASSPMDRGQPQHF; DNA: TGTGCCAGCTCACCGATGGACAGGGGACAGCCCCAGCATTTT
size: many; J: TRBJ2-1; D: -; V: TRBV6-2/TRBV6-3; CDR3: CASSVHQGPYNEQFF; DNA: TGTGCCAGCAGTGTCCACCAGGGGCCCTACAATGAGCAGTTCTTC
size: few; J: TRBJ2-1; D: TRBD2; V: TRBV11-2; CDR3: CASSFRRLAGGLMHEQFF; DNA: TGTGCCAGCAGCTTTAGGAGGCTAGCGGGAGGATTGATGCATGAGCAGTTCTTC
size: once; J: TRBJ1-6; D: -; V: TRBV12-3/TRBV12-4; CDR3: CASSFPREQGTLRSPLHF; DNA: TGTGCCAGCAGTTTCCCTCGGGAACAGGGAACCCTTCGTTCACCCCTCCACTTT
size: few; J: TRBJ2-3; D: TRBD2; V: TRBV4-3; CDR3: CASSQILTSGSDTQYF; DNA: TGCGCCAGCAGCCAAATTCTGACTAGCGGGAGTGATACGCAGTATTTT
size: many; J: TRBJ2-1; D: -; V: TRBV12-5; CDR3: CASGVFPHNEQFF; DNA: TGTGCTAGTGGGGTCTTTCCACACAATGAGCAGTTCTTC
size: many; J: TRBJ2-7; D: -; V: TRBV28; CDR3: CASSLNLAEEQYF; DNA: TGTGCCAGCAGTTTAAACCTAGCAGAGGAGCAGTACTTC
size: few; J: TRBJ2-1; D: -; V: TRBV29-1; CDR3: CSVEVYSEQFF; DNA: TGCAGCGTTGAAGTCTACAGCGAGCAGTTCTTC
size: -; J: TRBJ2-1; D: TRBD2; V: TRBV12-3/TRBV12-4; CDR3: CASSPGLATANEQFF; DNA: TGTGCCAGCAGTCCCGGACTAGCGACGGCCAATGAGCAGTTCTTC
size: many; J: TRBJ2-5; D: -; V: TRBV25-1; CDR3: CASSEYGRVKETQYF; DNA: TGTGCCAGCAGTGAATATGGCAGGGTTAAAGAGACCCAGTACTTC
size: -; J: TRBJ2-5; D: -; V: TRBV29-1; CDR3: CSVEDLWGQETQYF; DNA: TGCAGCGTTGAAGACCTTTGGGGGCAAGAGACCCAGTACTTC
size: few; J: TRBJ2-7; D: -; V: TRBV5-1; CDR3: CASHQGGVAYEQYF; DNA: TGCGCCAGCCACCAAGGGGGGGTCGCCTACGAGCAGTACTTC
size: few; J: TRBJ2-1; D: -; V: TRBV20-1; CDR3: CSAGPRAYEQFF; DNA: TGCAGTGCTGGTCCAAGGGCGTATGAGCAGTTCTTC
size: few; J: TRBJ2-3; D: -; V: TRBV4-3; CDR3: CASSRTSTGGQGDTDTQYF; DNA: TGCGCCAGCAGCCGCACATCGACCGGCGGGCAGGGTGACACAGATACGCAGTATTTT
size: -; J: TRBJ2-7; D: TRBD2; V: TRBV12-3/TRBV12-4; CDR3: CASSLEGAGTYEQYF; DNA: TGTGCCAGCAGTTTAGAGGGAGCGGGGACCTACGAGCAGTACTTC
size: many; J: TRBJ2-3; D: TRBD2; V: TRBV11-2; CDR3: CASSTATGTSGTDTQYF; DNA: TGTGCCAGCAGCACCGCGACAGGGACTAGCGGCACAGATACGCAGTATTTT
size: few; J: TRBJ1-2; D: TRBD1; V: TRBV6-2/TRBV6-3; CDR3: CASSYTGLLVAGQYFYGYTF; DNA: TGTGCCAGCAGTTACACCGGACTGCTGGTAGCGGGACAGTACTTCTATGGCTACACCTTC